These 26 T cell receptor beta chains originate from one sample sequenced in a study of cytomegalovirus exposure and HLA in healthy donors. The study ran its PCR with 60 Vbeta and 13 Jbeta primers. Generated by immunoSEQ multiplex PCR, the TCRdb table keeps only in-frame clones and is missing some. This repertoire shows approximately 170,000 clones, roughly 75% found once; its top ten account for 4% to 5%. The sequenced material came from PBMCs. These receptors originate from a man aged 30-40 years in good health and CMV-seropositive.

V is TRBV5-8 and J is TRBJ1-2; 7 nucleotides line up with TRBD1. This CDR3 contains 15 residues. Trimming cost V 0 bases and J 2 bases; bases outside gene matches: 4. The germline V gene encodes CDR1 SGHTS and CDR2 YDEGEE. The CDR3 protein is CASSLGQTGNYGYTF. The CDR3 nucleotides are TGTGCCAGCAGCTTGGGCCAGACAGGGAACTATGGCTACACCTTC.

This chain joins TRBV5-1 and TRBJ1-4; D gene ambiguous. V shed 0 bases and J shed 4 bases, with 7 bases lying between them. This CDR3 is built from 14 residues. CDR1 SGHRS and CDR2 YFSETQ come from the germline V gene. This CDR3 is CASSLVGSNEKLFF. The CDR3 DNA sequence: TGCGCCAGCAGCTTGGTCGGGAGTAATGAAAAACTGTTTTTT.

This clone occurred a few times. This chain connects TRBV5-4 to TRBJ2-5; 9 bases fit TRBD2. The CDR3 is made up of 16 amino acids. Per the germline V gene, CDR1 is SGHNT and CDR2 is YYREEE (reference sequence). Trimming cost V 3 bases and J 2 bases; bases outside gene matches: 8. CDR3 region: CASSSAKRGAQETQYF. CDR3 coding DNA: TGTGCCAGCAGCTCTGCCAAGCGGGGGGCTCAAGAGACCCAGTACTTC.

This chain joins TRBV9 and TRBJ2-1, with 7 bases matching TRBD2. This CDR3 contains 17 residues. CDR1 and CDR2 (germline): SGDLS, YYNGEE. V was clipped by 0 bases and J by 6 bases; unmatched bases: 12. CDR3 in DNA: TGTGCCAGCAGCGTAGAAGGGGAGGGGCTCTTCAGCAATGAGCAGTTCTTC. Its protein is CASSVEGEGLFSNEQFF.

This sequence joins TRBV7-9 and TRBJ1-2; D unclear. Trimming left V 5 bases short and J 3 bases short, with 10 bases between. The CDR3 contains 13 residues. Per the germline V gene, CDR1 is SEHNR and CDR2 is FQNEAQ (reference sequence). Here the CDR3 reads CASSPPRDYGYTF. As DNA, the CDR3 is TGTGCCAGCAGCCCACCTCGGGACTATGGCTACACCTTC.

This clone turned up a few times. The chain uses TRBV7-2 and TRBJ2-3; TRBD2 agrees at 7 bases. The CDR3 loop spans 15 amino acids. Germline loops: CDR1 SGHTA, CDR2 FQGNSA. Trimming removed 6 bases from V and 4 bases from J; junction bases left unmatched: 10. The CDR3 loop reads CASSQSGTRPDTQYF. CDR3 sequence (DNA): TGTGCCAGCAGTCAAAGCGGGACCCGCCCAGATACGCAGTATTTT.

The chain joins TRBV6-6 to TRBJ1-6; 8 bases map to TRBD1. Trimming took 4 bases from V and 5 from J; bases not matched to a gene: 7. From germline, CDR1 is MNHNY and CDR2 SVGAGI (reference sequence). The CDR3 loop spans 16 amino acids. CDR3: CASSWGTGGNNSPLHF. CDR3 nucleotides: TGTGCCAGCAGTTGGGGGACAGGCGGAAATAATTCACCCCTCCACTTT.

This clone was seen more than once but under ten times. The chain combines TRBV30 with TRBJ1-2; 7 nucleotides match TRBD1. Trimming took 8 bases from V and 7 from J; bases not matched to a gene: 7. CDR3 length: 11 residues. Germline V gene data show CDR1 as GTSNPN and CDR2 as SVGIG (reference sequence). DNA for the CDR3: TGTGCCCAACAGGGGACTCGTGGCTACACCTTC. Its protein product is CAQQGTRGYTF.

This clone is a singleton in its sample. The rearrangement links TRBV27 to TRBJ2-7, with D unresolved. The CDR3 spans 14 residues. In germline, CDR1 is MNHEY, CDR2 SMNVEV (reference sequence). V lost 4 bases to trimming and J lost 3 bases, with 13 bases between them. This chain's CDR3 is CASSSPGIDYEQYF. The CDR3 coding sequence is TGTGCCAGCAGTTCCCCAGGTATCGACTACGAGCAGTACTTC.

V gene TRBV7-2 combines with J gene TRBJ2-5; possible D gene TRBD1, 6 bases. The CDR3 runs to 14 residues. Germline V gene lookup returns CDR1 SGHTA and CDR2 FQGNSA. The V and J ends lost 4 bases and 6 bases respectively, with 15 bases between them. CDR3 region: CASSSAGQLKTQYF. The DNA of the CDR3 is TGTGCCAGCAGCTCAGCAGGACAGTTAAAGACCCAGTACTTC. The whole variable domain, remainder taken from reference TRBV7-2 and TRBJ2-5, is GAGVSQSPSNKVTEKGKDVELRCDPISGHTALYWYRQSLGQGLEFLIYFQGNSAPDKSGLPSDRFSAERTGGSVSTLTIQRTQQEDSAVYLCASSSAGQLKTQYFGPGTRLLVL.

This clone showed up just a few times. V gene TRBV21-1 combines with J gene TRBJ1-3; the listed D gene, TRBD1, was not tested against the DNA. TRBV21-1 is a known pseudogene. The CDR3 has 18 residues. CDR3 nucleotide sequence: TGTGCCAGCAGCGACCACAGGGGCTCTTACACCTCTGGAAACACCATATATTTT. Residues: CASSDHRGSYTSGNTIYF.

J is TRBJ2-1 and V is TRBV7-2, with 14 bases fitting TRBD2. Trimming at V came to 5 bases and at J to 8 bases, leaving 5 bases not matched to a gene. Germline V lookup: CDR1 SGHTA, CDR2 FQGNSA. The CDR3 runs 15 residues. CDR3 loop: CASSPTSGRDYEQFF. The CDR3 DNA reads TGTGCCAGCAGCCCGACTAGCGGGAGGGACTATGAGCAGTTCTTC.

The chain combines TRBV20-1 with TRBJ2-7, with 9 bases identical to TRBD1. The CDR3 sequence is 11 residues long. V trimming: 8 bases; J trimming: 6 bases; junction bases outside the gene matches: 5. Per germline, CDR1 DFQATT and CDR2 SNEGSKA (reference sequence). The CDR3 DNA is TGCAGTTTTACAGGGGGCGGCGAGCAGTACTTC. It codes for CSFTGGGEQYF.

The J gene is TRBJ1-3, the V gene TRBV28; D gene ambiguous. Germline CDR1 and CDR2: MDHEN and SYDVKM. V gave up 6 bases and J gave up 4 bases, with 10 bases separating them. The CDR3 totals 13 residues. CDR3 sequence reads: CASSTSGGNTIYF. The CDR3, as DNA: TGTGCCAGCAGCACCTCGGGGGGAAACACCATATATTTT.

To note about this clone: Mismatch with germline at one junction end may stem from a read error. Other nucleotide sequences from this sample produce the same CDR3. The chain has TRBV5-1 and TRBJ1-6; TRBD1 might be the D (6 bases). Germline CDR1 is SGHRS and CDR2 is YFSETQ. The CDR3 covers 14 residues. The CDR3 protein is CASSLEGDYSPLHF. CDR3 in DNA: TGCGCCAGCAGCTTGGAGGGGGATTATTCACCCCTCCATTTT.

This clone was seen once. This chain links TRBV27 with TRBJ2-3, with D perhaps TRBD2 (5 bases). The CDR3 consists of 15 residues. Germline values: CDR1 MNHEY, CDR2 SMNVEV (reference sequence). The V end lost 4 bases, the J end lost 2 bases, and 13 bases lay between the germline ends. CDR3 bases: TGTGCCAGCAGTTCCGGAGGCAGGTCCACAGATACGCAGTATTTT. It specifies CASSSGGRSTDTQYF.

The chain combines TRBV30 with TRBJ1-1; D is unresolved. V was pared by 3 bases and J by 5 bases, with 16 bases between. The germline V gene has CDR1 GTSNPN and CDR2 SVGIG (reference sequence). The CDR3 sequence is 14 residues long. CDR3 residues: CAWRPQPTRTEAFF. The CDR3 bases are TGTGCCTGGAGGCCCCAACCTACGAGAACTGAAGCTTTCTTT. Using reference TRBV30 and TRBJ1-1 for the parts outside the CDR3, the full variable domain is SQTIHQWPATLVQPVGSPLSLECTVEGTSNPNLYWYRQAAGRGLQLLFYSVGIGQISSEVPQNLSASRPQDRQFILSSKKLLLSDSGFYLCAWRPQPTRTEAFFGQGTRLTVV.

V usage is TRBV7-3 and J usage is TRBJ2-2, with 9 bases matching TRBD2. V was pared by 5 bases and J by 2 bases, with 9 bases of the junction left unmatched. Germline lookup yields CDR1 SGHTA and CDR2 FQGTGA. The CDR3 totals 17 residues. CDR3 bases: TGTGCCAGCAGCCGGACTGGCGGGGGGGACAACACCGGGGAGCTGTTTTTT. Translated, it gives CASSRTGGGDNTGELFF.

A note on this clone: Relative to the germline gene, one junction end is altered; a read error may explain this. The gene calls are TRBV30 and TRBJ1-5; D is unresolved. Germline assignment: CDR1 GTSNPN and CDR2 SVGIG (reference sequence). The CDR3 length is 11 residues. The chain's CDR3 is CAWSVQSAPAF. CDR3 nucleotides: TGTGCCTGGAGTGTACAGTCGGCCCCAGCATTT. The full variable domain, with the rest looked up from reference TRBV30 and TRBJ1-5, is SQTIHQWPATLVQPVGSPLSLECTVEGTSNPNLYWYRQAAGRGLQLLFYSVGIGQISSEVPQNLSASRPQDRQFILSSKKLLLSDSGFYLCAWSVQSAPAFGDGTRLSIL.

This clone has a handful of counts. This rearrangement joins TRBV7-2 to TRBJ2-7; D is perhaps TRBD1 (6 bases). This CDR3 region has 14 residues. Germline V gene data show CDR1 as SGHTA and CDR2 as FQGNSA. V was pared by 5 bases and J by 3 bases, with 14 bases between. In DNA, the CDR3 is TGTGCCAGCAGCCCATCACAGGGAGTCTACGAGCAGTACTTC. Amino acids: CASSPSQGVYEQYF. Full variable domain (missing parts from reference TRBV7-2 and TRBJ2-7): GAGVSQSPSNKVTEKGKDVELRCDPISGHTALYWYRQSLGQGLEFLIYFQGNSAPDKSGLPSDRFSAERTGGSVSTLTIQRTQQEDSAVYLCASSPSQGVYEQYFGPGTRLTVT.

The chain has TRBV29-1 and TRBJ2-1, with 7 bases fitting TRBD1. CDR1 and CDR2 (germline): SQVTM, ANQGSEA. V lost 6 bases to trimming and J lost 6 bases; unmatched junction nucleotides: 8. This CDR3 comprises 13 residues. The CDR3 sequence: CSVGTVLTNEQFF. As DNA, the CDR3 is TGCAGCGTGGGGACAGTTCTCACCAATGAGCAGTTCTTC.

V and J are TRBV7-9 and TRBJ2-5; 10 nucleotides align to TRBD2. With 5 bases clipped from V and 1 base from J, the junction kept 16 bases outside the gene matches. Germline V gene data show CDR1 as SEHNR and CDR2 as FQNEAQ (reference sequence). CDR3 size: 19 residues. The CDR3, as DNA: TGTGCCAGCAGCCGGGATCTAGCAGAGCGGGAGGGAAGCCAAGAGACCCAGTACTTC. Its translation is CASSRDLAEREGSQETQYF.

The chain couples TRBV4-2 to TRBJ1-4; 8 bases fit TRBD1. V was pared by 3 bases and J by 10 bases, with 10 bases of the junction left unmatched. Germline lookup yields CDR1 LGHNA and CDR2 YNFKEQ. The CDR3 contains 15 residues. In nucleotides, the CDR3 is TGTGCCAGCAGCCATCTCGACAGGGGCCCGAGAAAACTGTTTTTT. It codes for CASSHLDRGPRKLFF.

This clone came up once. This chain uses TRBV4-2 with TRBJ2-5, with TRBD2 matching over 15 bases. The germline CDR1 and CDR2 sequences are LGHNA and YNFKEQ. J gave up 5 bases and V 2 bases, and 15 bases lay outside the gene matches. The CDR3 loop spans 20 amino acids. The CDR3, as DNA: TGTGCCAGCAGCCAAAACGCCCCGGGACTAGCGGGAGGATTATGGGAGACCCAGTACTTC. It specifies CASSQNAPGLAGGLWETQYF.

CDR3 in DNA: TGTGCCAGCAGCGTAGGACAGGGGGAGACCCAGTACTTC. This sequence encodes CASSVGQGETQYF. V is TRBV9 and J is TRBJ2-5; 8 positions match TRBD1. This CDR3 is 13 amino acids long. In germline, CDR1 is SGDLS, CDR2 YYNGEE. The trim removed 0 bases at V and 5 bases at J, leaving 0 bases unmatched.

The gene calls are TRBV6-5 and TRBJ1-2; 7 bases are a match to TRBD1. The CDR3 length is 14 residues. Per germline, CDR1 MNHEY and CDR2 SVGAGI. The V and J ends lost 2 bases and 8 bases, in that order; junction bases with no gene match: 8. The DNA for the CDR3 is TGTGCCAGCAGTTACGGGGGCAGGGGGGAAGGCTACACCTTC. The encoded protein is CASSYGGRGEGYTF.